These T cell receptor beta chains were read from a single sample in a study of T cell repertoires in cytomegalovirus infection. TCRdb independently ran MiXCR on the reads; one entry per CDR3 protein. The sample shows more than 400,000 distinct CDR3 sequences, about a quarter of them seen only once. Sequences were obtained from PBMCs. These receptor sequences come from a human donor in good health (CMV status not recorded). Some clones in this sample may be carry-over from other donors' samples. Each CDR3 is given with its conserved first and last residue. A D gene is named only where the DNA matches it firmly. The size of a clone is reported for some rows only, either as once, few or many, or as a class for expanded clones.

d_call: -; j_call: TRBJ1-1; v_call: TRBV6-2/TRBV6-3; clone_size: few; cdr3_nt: TGTGCCAGCGTCGGACTTACGAACACTGAAGCTTTCTTT; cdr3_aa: CASVGLTNTEAFF
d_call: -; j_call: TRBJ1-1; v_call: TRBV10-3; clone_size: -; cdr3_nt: TGTGCCACGGCTACAGGGAACACTGAAGCTTTCTTT; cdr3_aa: CATATGNTEAFF
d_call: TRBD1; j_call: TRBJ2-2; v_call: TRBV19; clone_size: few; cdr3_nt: TGTGCCAGTAGTACACATAACAGGGGGCCGGACACCGGGGAGCTGTTTTTT; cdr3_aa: CASSTHNRGPDTGELFF
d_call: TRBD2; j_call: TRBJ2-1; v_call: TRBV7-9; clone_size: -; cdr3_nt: TGTGCCAGCAGCGCGCGGGAGTACCCCTACAATGAGCAGTTCTTC; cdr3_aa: CASSAREYPYNEQFF
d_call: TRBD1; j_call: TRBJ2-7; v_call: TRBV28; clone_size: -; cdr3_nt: TGTGCCAGCTCGACTCCAGGACAGGGAAGTCGCTACGAGCAGTACTTC; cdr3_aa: CASSTPGQGSRYEQYF
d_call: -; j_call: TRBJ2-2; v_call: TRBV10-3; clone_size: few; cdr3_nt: TGTGCCATCAGTGAGTCGAGCGGTAAAAACACCGGGGAGCTGTTTTTT; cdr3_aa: CAISESSGKNTGELFF
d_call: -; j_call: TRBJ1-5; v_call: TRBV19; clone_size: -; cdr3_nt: TGTGCCAGTAGTATGGGCGACGGCAATCAGCCCCAGCATTTT; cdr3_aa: CASSMGDGNQPQHF
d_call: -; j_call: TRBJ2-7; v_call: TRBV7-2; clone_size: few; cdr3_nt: TGTGCCAGCAGCTCCCACACTGGGTCCTTGTACTTC; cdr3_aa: CASSSHTGSLYF
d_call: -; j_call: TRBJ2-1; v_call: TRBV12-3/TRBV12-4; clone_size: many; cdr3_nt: TGTGCCAGCAGACCCTTAGCCGGCTCCTACAATGAGCAGTTCTTC; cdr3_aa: CASRPLAGSYNEQFF
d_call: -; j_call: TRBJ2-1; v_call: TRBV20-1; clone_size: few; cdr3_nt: TGCAGTGCTAGAGATTTTCGGCGGGGTGCCCTTAATGAGCAGTTCTTC; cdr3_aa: CSARDFRRGALNEQFF
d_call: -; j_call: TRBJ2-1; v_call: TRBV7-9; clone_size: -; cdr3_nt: TGTGCCATCAGTATCCGAATTTCTGAGCAGTTCTTC; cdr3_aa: CAISIRISEQFF
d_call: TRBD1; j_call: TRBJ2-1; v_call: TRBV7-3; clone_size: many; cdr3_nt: TGTGCCAGCAGCCGGGGACAGGGTGGGGAGCAGTTCTTC; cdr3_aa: CASSRGQGGEQFF
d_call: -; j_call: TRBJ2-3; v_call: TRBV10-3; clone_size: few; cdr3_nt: TGTGCCACTCGACAGGATAGCACAGATACGCAGTATTTT; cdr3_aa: CATRQDSTDTQYF
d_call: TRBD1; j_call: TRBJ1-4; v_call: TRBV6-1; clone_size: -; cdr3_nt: TGTGCCAGCAATCCCGGGACAGGGGGCGAAAAACTGTTTTTT; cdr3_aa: CASNPGTGGEKLFF
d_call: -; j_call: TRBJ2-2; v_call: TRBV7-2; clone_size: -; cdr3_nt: TGTGCCAGCAGCTTCCGAAGTCCCGACACCGGGGAGCTGTTTTTT; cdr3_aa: CASSFRSPDTGELFF
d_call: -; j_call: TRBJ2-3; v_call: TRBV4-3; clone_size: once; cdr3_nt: TGCGCCAGCAGCCCTGGGCTATTCACAGATACGCAGTATTTT; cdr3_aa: CASSPGLFTDTQYF
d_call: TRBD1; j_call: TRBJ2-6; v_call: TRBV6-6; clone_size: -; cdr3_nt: TGTGCCAGCAGTTCCGGGACAGGGGATCCTGGGGCCAACGTCCTGACTTTC; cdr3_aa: CASSSGTGDPGANVLTF
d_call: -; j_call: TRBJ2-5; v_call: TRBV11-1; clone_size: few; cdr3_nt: TGTGCCAGCAGCTGGAAAGAGACCCAGTACTTC; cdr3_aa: CASSWKETQYF
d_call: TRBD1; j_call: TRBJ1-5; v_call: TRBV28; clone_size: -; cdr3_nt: TGTGCCAGCAGTTTGTTGTCCGGGGGCAGGGGGGAGCCCCAGCATTTT; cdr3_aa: CASSLLSGGRGEPQHF
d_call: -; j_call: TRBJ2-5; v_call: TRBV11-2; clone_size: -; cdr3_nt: TGTGCCAGCAGCCGTGGGAGTCTTGAGACCCAGTACTTC; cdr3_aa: CASSRGSLETQYF
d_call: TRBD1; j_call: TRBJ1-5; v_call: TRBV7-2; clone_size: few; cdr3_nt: TGTGCCAGCAGCCCCGACAGGGCCGGTCAGCCCCAGCATTTT; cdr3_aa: CASSPDRAGQPQHF
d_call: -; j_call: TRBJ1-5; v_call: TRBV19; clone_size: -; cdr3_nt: TGTGCCAGTTGGGACGGAGACAATCAGCCCCAGCATTTT; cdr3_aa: CASWDGDNQPQHF
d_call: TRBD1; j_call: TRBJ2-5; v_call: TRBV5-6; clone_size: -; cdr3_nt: TGTGCCAGCACCCAGACAGGGGTGGAAGAGACCCAGTACTTC; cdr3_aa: CASTQTGVEETQYF
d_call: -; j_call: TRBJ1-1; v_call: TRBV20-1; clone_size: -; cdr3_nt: TGCAGTGCTAGAGATCCCCTCCGGTCAAACACTGAAGCTTTCTTT; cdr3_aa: CSARDPLRSNTEAFF
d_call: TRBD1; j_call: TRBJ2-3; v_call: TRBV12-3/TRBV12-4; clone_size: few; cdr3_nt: TGTGCCAGCAGTACAGGGGGCTTATTCGATACGCAGTATTTT; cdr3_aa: CASSTGGLFDTQYF
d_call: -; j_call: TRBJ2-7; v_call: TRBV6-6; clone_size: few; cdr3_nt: TGTGCCAGCAGTTTCAAGACGGCCAGCTCCTACGAGCAGTACTTC; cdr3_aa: CASSFKTASSYEQYF
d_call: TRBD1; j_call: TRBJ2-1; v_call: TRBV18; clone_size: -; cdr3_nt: TGTGCCAGCTCACCCGCGACAGGGGCCTACAATGAGCAGTTCTTC; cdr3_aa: CASSPATGAYNEQFF
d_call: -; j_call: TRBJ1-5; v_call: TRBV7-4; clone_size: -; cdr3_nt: TGTGCCAGCAGCCCTCAAGGAGACAGGTCGGGTCAGCCCCAGCATTTT; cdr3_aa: CASSPQGDRSGQPQHF
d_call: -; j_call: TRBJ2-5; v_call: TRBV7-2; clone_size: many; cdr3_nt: TGTGCCAGCAGCCAATACAGCCTCCAAGAGACCCAGTACTTC; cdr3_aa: CASSQYSLQETQYF
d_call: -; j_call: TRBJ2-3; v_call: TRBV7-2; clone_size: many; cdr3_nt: TGTGCCAGCAGCCCCTCCCGAGATACGCAGTATTTT; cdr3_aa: CASSPSRDTQYF
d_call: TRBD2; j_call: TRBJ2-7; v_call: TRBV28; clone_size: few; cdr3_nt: TGTGCCAGCAGTACCCCTAGCGGCATTACCTACGAGCAGTACTTC; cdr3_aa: CASSTPSGITYEQYF
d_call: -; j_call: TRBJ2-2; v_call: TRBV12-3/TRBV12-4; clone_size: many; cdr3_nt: TGTGCCAGCTCAGACACTAACACCGGGGAGCTGTTTTTT; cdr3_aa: CASSDTNTGELFF
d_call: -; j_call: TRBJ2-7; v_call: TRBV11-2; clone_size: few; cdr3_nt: TGTGCCAGCAGCTTAGCGCTAAGCTCCTACGAGCAGTACTTC; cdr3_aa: CASSLALSSYEQYF
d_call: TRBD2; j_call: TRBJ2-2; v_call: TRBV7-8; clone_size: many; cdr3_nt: TGTGCCAGCAGCCCAAGACTAGCGGGAGGGGGCGACACCGGGGAGCTGTTTTTT; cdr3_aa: CASSPRLAGGGDTGELFF
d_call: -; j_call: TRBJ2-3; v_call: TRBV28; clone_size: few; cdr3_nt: TGTGCCAGCAGTTCGGAGGTTACGGGCACAGATACGCAGTATTTT; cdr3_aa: CASSSEVTGTDTQYF
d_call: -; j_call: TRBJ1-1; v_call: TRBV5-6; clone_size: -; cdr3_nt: TGTGCCAGCAGCCCCGGTTCGGCAGGGAGGGGTGCGAACACTGAAGCTTTCTTT; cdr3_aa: CASSPGSAGRGANTEAFF
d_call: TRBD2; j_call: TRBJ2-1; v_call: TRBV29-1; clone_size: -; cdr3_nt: TGCAGCGTTGAACCCGGGACTAGCGGGAGGGGGGAGCAGTTCTTC; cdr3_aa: CSVEPGTSGRGEQFF
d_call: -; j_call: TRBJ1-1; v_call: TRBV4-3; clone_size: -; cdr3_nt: TGCGCCAGCAGCCCCTCGTGGGGCAGACTCCTTTGGTACACTGAAGCTTTCTTT; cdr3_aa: CASSPSWGRLLWYTEAFF
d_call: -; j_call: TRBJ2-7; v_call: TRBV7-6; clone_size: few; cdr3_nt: TGTGCCAGCAGCTTTGAAGGAAGGGCCTACGAGCAGTACTTC; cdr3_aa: CASSFEGRAYEQYF
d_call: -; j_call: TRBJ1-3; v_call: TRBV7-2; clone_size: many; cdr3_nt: TGTGCCAGCAAGGGGGGGGGTGGAAACACCATATATTTT; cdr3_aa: CASKGGGGNTIYF
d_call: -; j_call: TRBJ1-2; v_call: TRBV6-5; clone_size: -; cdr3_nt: TGTGCCAGCAGTTACGTCTCACAGGTCAACTATGGCTACACCTTC; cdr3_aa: CASSYVSQVNYGYTF
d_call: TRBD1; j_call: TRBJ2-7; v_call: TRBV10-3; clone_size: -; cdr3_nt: TGTGCCATCAGCCCCGGGACAGGGACCGTCTACGAGCAGTACTTC; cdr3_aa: CAISPGTGTVYEQYF